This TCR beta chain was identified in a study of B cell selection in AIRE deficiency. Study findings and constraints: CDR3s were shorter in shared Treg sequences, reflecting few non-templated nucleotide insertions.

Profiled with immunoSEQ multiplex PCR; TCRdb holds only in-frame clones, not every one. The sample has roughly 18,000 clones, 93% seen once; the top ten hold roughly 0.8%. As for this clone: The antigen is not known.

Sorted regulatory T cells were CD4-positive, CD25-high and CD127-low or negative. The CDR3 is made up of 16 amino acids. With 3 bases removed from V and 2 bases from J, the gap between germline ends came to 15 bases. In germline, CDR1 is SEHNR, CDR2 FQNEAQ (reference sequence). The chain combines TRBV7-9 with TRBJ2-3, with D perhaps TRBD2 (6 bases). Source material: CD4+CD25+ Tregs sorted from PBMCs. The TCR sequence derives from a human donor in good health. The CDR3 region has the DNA TGTGCCAGCAGCTTCTTCGGGAGAGCGGACACAGATACGCAGTATTTT. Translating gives CASSFFGRADTDTQYF.